This T cell receptor (beta chain) was sequenced in a study of T cell responses to AZD1222 COVID-19 vaccine. Germline V gene data show CDR1 as MNHEY and CDR2 as SVGAGI. V lost 6 bases and J lost 1; bases outside the gene matches: 3. CDR3 length equals 14 residues. Repertoires were generated with immunoSEQ multiplex PCR, while TCRdb's copy carries only in-frame clones and drops some. The sample carries some 100,000 clones, around nine tenths recorded once. General study points: Spike was spanned by vaccine-associated CD4 TCRs, with dominance at 160-218 and 743-854. Repertoire sampling occurred only after the peak T cell response. Increases in Spike-specific TCR breadth and depth were seen after two AZD1222 doses. Among spike-specific TCRs, nearly half reportedly target unmutated variant regions.

On this clone itself: What it binds is not known.

Sample: peripheral blood, taken 28 days after the second AZD1222 dose. J is TRBJ1-3 and V is TRBV6-5; 7 bases fit TRBD1. This TCR came from an adult who received the AZD1222 COVID-19 vaccine. This CDR3 is CASSNRGSGNTIYF. CDR3 coding DNA: TGTGCCAGCAGCAACAGGGGTTCTGGAAACACCATATATTTT.